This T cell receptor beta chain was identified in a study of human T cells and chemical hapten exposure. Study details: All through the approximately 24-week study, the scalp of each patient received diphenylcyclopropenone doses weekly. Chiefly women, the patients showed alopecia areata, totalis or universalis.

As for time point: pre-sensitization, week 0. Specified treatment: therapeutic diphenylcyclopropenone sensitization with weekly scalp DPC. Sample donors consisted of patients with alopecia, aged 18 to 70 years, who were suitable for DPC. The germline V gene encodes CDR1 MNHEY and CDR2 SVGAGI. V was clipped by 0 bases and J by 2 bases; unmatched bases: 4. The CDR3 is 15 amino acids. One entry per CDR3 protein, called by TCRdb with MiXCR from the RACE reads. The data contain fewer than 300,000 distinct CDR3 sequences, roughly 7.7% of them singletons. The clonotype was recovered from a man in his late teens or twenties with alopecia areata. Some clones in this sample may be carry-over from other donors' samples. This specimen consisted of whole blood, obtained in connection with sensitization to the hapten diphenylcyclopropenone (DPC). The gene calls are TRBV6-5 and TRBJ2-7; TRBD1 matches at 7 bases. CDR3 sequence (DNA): TGTGCCAGCAGTTACTCGGTCACAGGGGCCTACGAGCAGTACTTC. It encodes CASSYSVTGAYEQYF.